The 23 T cell receptor beta chains presented below share a single source sample, sequenced in a study of shared clonotypes between healthy human individuals. Data came from immunoSEQ multiplex PCR; TCRdb stores just in-frame clones and leaves some out. The sample includes roughly 2,500,000 clones, roughly 93% of them seen just once. Sequencing was carried out using naive CD4+ T cells from PBMCs. Documented subset: CD45RA+ positively selected. These TCRs come from a man aged 18 to 35 in good health. Some clones in this sample may be carry-over from other donors' samples.

This clone occurred once. The chain uses TRBV9 and TRBJ1-2; D may be TRBD1 (5 bases). Trimming removed 0 bases at V and 3 bases at J, with 9 bases between. The CDR3 sequence is 14 residues long. Germline V lookup: CDR1 SGDLS, CDR2 YYNGEE. The CDR3 region is CASSVAPRDYGYTF. In DNA form, the CDR3 reads TGTGCCAGCAGCGTAGCTCCCAGGGACTATGGCTACACCTTC.

This chain links TRBV11-2 with TRBJ2-2; D is uncertain. The V and J ends lost 6 bases and 7 bases respectively, with 18 bases between them. CDR1 and CDR2 (germline): SGHAT, FQNNGV. This CDR3 has 15 amino acids. CDR3 bases: TGTGCCAGCAGATTTCGTCCCGTCGAAGGCGGGGAGCTGTTTTTT. This gives the protein CASRFRPVEGGELFF.

The chain is built from TRBV7-9 and TRBJ1-1, with a weak D call TRBD1 (5 bases). CDR3 length equals 14 residues. Germline V CDR1 and CDR2: SEHNR, FQNEAQ (reference sequence). V lost 1 base to trimming and J lost 3 bases, with 9 bases between them. DNA of the CDR3: TGTGCCAGCAGCTTAGGGACATTCTACACTGAAGCTTTCTTT. Protein product: CASSLGTFYTEAFF.

This rearrangement joins TRBV30 to TRBJ2-7; maybe TRBD1 (6 bases). The V gene lost 0 bases and the J gene lost 2 bases, with 14 bases spanning the gap. The germline V gene encodes CDR1 GTSNPN and CDR2 SVGIG (reference sequence). CDR3 length equals 15 residues. CDR3 amino acids: CAWSVRGHNTYEQYF. DNA for the CDR3: TGTGCCTGGAGTGTAAGGGGACACAATACCTACGAGCAGTACTTC.

This chain joins TRBV19 and TRBJ1-5; D might be TRBD1 (5 bases). This CDR3 has 18 residues. The germline V gene encodes CDR1 LNHDA and CDR2 SQIVND (reference sequence). V lost 5 bases to trimming and J lost 2 bases, with 22 bases between them. The CDR3 nucleotides read TGTGCCAGTAGTGGGACTCCTTATCGGGGTCGGGGCAATCAGCCCCAGCATTTT. Encoded protein: CASSGTPYRGRGNQPQHF.

J is TRBJ2-2 and V is TRBV27; no firm D call. The CDR3 sequence is 14 residues long. Between the trimmed V and J ends, which lost 8 bases and 2 bases, there was a span of 12 bases. Germline-derived CDR1 and CDR2 are MNHEY and SMNVEV (reference sequence). CDR3 coding DNA: TGTGCCAGCGCCTCGCGAGGAAACACCGGGGAGCTGTTTTTT. It is translated as CASASRGNTGELFF.

The chain uses TRBV13 and TRBJ2-6, with a possible D match to TRBD2 (6 bases). CDR3 size: 16 residues. CDR1 and CDR2 (germline): PRHDT, FYEKMQ (reference sequence). Trimming left V 5 bases short and J 4 bases short, with 15 bases between. The CDR3 reads CASSLRPAGGANVLTF. The CDR3 DNA is TGTGCCAGCAGCCTAAGACCGGCGGGAGGGGCCAACGTCCTGACTTTC.

The chain links TRBV6-1 to TRBJ1-6; no firm D call. The V end was cut by 7 bases, the J end by 3 bases, with 10 bases between. This CDR3 is 14 amino acids long. The V gene's germline CDR1 is MNHNS and CDR2 SASEGT. The CDR3 reads CASKDLDYNSPLHF. CDR3 in DNA: TGTGCCAGCAAGGACCTGGACTATAATTCACCCCTCCACTTT.

V and J are TRBV5-6 and TRBJ1-2; D call uncertain. In germline, CDR1 is SGHDT, CDR2 YYEEEE. Trimming removed 0 bases at V and 5 bases at J, with 8 bases between. This CDR3 is 13 amino acids long. The CDR3 sequence is CASSLVIGYGYTF. CDR3 in DNA: TGTGCCAGCAGCTTGGTTATCGGATATGGCTACACCTTC.

The chain uses TRBV11-2 and TRBJ1-2; D gene unclear. Germline assignment: CDR1 SGHAT and CDR2 FQNNGV. The CDR3 loop spans 13 amino acids. Trimming pared 0 bases from V and 10 bases from J, leaving 12 bases between. The CDR3 DNA sequence: TGTGCCAGCAGCTTAGACCGAGAAACACCCTACACCTTC. Translation gives CASSLDRETPYTF. Using reference TRBV11-2 and TRBJ1-2 for the parts outside the CDR3, the full variable domain is EAGVAQSPRYKIIEKRQSVAFWCNPISGHATLYWYQQILGQGPKLLIQFQNNGVVDDSQLPKDRFSAERLKGVDSTLKIQPAKLEDSAVYLCASSLDRETPYTFGSGTRLTVV.

This clone appeared a single time. The CDR3 bases are TGTGCCAGTTCGGTCTGGCGGGACAGGCCGAACATTCAGTACTTC. This translates into CASSVWRDRPNIQYF. The J gene is TRBJ2-4, the V gene TRBV19; 8 bases are shared with TRBD1. Germline CDR1 is LNHDA and CDR2 is SQIVND (reference sequence). There are 15 residues in the CDR3. V shed 8 bases, J shed 7 bases, and the junction held 13 bases outside the gene matches.

This chain links TRBV4-3 with TRBJ1-4; D remains unclear. Germline values: CDR1 LGHNA, CDR2 YSLEER. The CDR3 has 17 amino acids. Trimming pared 4 bases from V and 5 bases from J, leaving 20 bases between. CDR3: CASSPHKLGTRNEKLFF. CDR3 coding DNA: TGCGCCAGCAGCCCCCATAAGCTAGGAACAAGAAATGAAAAACTGTTTTTT.

The chain is built from TRBV19 and TRBJ2-1, with TRBD2 matching over 8 bases. The CDR3 loop spans 15 amino acids. Trimming took 5 bases from V and 12 from J; bases not matched to a gene: 15. Germline CDR1 LNHDA, CDR2 SQIVND (reference sequence). CDR3 sequence: CASSATGTRPSGQFF. CDR3 coding DNA: TGTGCCAGTAGTGCCACCGGGACTAGGCCGAGTGGGCAGTTCTTC.

The rearrangement uses TRBV28 and TRBJ1-2, with a weak D call TRBD1 (5 bases). Deletions cut 2 bases from V and 3 bases from J, with 7 bases between. CDR3 size: 13 residues. Germline loops: CDR1 MDHEN, CDR2 SYDVKM. The CDR3 DNA reads TGTGCCAGCAGTTTAAAGGGACACTATGGCTACACCTTC. Amino acids: CASSLKGHYGYTF.

This clone has a handful of counts. The rearrangement links TRBV7-9 to TRBJ1-1, with D hard to call. V was clipped by 1 base and J by 7 bases, with 10 bases between them. Germline values: CDR1 SEHNR, CDR2 FQNEAQ (reference sequence). The CDR3 is made up of 13 amino acids. CDR3 nucleotides: TGTGCCAGCAGCTTAGATGGCGCGCTTGAAGCTTTCTTT. Amino acid sequence: CASSLDGALEAFF.

This clone was picked up one time. V usage is TRBV7-2 and J usage is TRBJ2-4, with D possibly being TRBD2 (5 bases). The germline gives CDR1 SGHTA, CDR2 FQGNSA. Trimming took 1 base from V and 8 from J, leaving 9 bases between them. The CDR3 extends over 13 amino acids. CDR3: CASSLGELDIQYF. In nucleotides, the CDR3 is TGTGCCAGCAGCTTAGGGGAGCTGGACATTCAGTACTTC.

As for this clone: The same CDR3 is also encoded by other DNA sequences in this sample. V and J are TRBV29-1 and TRBJ1-1, with no clear D. Trimming left V 4 bases short and J 0 bases short, with 9 bases between. The length of the CDR3 is 13 residues. Germline V lookup: CDR1 SQVTM, CDR2 ANQGSEA. CDR3 amino acids: CSVGGRMNTEAFF. Here the CDR3 DNA reads TGCAGCGTTGGAGGACGCATGAACACTGAAGCTTTCTTT.

This chain joins TRBV5-1 and TRBJ2-7, with TRBD2 as a possible D gene (6 bases). The V gene's germline CDR1 is SGHRS and CDR2 YFSETQ. The CDR3 runs to 13 residues. V lost 2 bases and J 6 bases, leaving 12 bases between the germline ends. DNA of the CDR3: TGCGCCAGCAGCTTTCCTCAGGGAGGCGAGCAGTACTTC. Translating it yields CASSFPQGGEQYF. Full variable domain (rest looked up from reference TRBV5-1 and TRBJ2-7): KAGVTQTPRYLIKTRGQQVTLSCSPISGHRSVSWYQQTPGQGLQFLFEYFSETQRNKGNFPGRFSGRQFSNSRSEMNVSTLELGDSALYLCASSFPQGGEQYFGPGTRLTVT.

The chain couples TRBV29-1 to TRBJ2-7, with TRBD1 matching 10 bases. In germline, CDR1 is SQVTM, CDR2 ANQGSEA. V was pared by 5 bases and J by 2 bases, with 6 bases of the junction left unmatched. This CDR3 comprises 14 residues. The CDR3 coding sequence is TGCAGCGTTCGCTCCGGGACAGGGGCCTACGAGCAGTACTTC. Translating it yields CSVRSGTGAYEQYF.

The rearrangement links TRBV30 to TRBJ1-3, with 7 bases aligning to TRBD1. Germline V gene data show CDR1 as GTSNPN and CDR2 as SVGIG (reference sequence). The V gene end was trimmed by 8 bases and the J gene end by 0 bases; junction bases not matched to a gene: 10. This CDR3 region has 15 residues. Here the CDR3 DNA reads TGTGCCGCGCGGTACAGGGGCAGCTCTGGAAACACCATATATTTT. Protein sequence: CAARYRGSSGNTIYF.

Regarding this clone: This sample includes further DNA sequences coding for the same CDR3. V and J are TRBV5-6 and TRBJ2-1; the D is unclear. Germline loops: CDR1 SGHDT, CDR2 YYEEEE. Trimming stripped 3 bases from V and 7 bases from J, with 5 bases between. The CDR3 totals 11 residues. The chain's CDR3 is CASSWVNEQFF. The DNA for the CDR3 is TGTGCCAGCAGCTGGGTTAATGAGCAGTTCTTC.

The chain links TRBV15 to TRBJ2-3; no definite D call. The ends were cut back, 8 bases at V and 2 bases at J, with 11 bases in the middle. CDR1 and CDR2 from the germline V gene are LNHNV and YYDKDF (reference sequence). The CDR3 consists of 13 residues. The CDR3: CATRYYHTDTQYF. CDR3 nucleotide sequence: TGTGCCACCCGGTACTACCACACAGATACGCAGTATTTT.

This chain uses TRBV7-3 with TRBJ2-3; TRBD2 matches 10 bases. The CDR3 contains 15 residues. Germline trimming cut 5 bases from V and 4 bases from J; bases unmatched to any gene: 6. Germline lookup yields CDR1 SGHTA and CDR2 FQGTGA. CDR3 amino acids: CASSPSGRAPDTQYF. The CDR3 DNA sequence: TGTGCCAGCAGCCCGAGCGGGAGGGCCCCAGATACGCAGTATTTT.